The next 31 T cell receptor beta chains were all read from a single sample in a study of blood T cells in healthy people across ages. Sample-barcoded 5' priming and a J-beta primer mix drove a second PCR of about 6 to 11 cycles. TCRdb independently ran MiXCR on the 5' RACE reads; one entry per CDR3 protein. The table includes around 800,000 distinct CDR3 sequences, about 59% detected once. The specimen was blood. The receptors shown here come from a man aged 25 to 45 in good health.

The chain links TRBV7-9 to TRBJ2-1; D perhaps matches TRBD2 (5 bases). The V and J ends lost 6 bases and 9 bases respectively, with 12 bases between them. CDR3 length equals 12 residues. CDR1 and CDR2 from the germline V gene are SEHNR and FQNEAQ (reference sequence). CDR3 protein: CASSSFEGEQFF. For the CDR3, the DNA is TGTGCCAGCAGTTCGTTTGAGGGTGAGCAGTTCTTC.

Worth noting for this clonotype: One end of the junction does not line up with germline, which may come from a read error. The J gene is TRBJ2-7, the V gene TRBV5-1, with a tentative D call TRBD1 (6 bases). Per germline, CDR1 SGHRS and CDR2 YFSETQ. This CDR3 spans 14 amino acids. The CDR3 bases are TGTGCCAGCAGTTTAGACAGGTCAACCTACGAGCAGTACTTC. Amino acid sequence: CASSLDRSTYEQYF.

The gene calls are TRBV9 and TRBJ2-1; D uncertain. Trimming stripped 1 base from V and 5 bases from J, with 10 bases between. Germline V lookup: CDR1 SGDLS, CDR2 YYNGEE. The CDR3 contains 14 residues. The CDR3 sequence: CASSVSSGHNEQFF. Written as DNA, the CDR3 is TGTGCCAGCAGCGTATCGTCCGGTCACAATGAGCAGTTCTTC.

This chain joins TRBV5-1 and TRBJ1-1, with D uncertain. V shed 0 bases and J shed 3 bases, with 12 bases lying between them. The CDR3 is 15 residues long. Looked up from germline, CDR1 is SGHRS and CDR2 is YFSETQ. The CDR3 region has the DNA TGCGCCAGCAGCTTGGCAGGACGAAGCCACACTGAAGCTTTCTTT. This encodes CASSLAGRSHTEAFF.

CDR3: CASSFGSRMNTEAFF. CDR3 nucleotide sequence: TGTGCCAGCAGCTTTGGGAGCAGGATGAACACTGAAGCTTTCTTT. The rearrangement uses TRBV5-6 and TRBJ1-1; D is ambiguous. V gave up 2 bases and J gave up 0 bases, with 11 bases separating them. Germline lookup yields CDR1 SGHDT and CDR2 YYEEEE. CDR3 length: 15 residues. The full variable domain, in which reference TRBV5-6 and TRBJ1-1 provide the parts outside the CDR3, is DAGVTQSPTHLIKTRGQQVTLRCSPKSGHDTVSWYQQALGQGPQFIFQYYEEEERQRGNFPDRFSGHQFPNYSSELNVNALLLGDSALYLCASSFGSRMNTEAFFGQGTRLTVV.

In the case of this clonotype: This could be a read error, since a much larger clone is one nucleotide away. The chain couples TRBV4-2 to TRBJ2-5; D unclear. CDR1 LGHNA and CDR2 YNFKEQ come from the germline V gene. This CDR3 region has 13 residues. Trimming left V 5 bases short and J 4 bases short, with 11 bases between. The CDR3 DNA follows: TGTGCCAGCAGCAAGAGAATGGGAGAGACCCAGTACTTC. Translation gives CASSKRMGETQYF.

This clonotype has just one count. Here the CDR3 DNA reads TGTGCCAGAGGACAGGGCAATCCGACCGGGGAGCTGTTTTTT. This codes for CARGQGNPTGELFF. The chain combines TRBV7-9 with TRBJ2-2; TRBD1 agrees at 8 bases. This CDR3 is 14 amino acids long. With V trimmed by 9 bases and J by 5 bases, 8 bases remained unmatched. Per germline, CDR1 SEHNR and CDR2 FQNEAQ (reference sequence).

This sequence joins TRBV5-1 and TRBJ2-7, with 9 bases matching TRBD1. Germline V gene lookup returns CDR1 SGHRS and CDR2 YFSETQ. The V gene end was trimmed by 2 bases and the J gene end by 2 bases; junction bases not matched to a gene: 8. The CDR3 has 16 amino acids. CDR3 amino acids: CASSFGPGTGPYEQYF. In nucleotides, the CDR3 is TGCGCCAGCAGCTTTGGGCCCGGGACAGGGCCCTACGAGCAGTACTTC.

The chain's CDR3 is CASSGTGESYEQYF. DNA for the CDR3: TGTGCCAGCAGCGGCACCGGGGAATCGTACGAGCAGTACTTC. The V gene is TRBV9, the J gene TRBJ2-7; D possibly corresponds to TRBD2 (5 bases). Trimming removed 3 bases from V and 4 bases from J, with 14 bases in between. The CDR3 runs to 14 residues. Germline assignment: CDR1 SGDLS and CDR2 YYNGEE.

V and J are TRBV10-3 and TRBJ2-1; 16 bases fit TRBD2. V gave up 2 bases and J gave up 10 bases; unmatched junction bases: 5. The CDR3 loop spans 16 amino acids. The V gene's germline CDR1 is ENHRY and CDR2 SYGVKD. CDR3 coding DNA: TGTGCCATCAGTGAGCCGGGACTAGCGGGGGGGCAAGAGCAGTTCTTC. It encodes CAISEPGLAGGQEQFF.

This clonotype showed up just a few times. The chain uses TRBV29-1 and TRBJ2-1; TRBD2 matches 11 bases. This CDR3 has 15 residues. Germline assignment: CDR1 SQVTM and CDR2 ANQGSEA. The trim removed 3 bases at V and 5 bases at J, leaving 6 bases unmatched. In DNA, the CDR3 is TGCAGCGTTGAGGAACTAGCGGGAGATAACAATGAGCAGTTCTTC. This gives the protein CSVEELAGDNNEQFF.

The rearrangement links TRBV7-2 to TRBJ2-7; D call uncertain. CDR3 length equals 15 residues. V shed 1 base and J shed 2 bases, with 12 bases lying between them. The germline CDR1 and CDR2 sequences are SGHTA and FQGNSA. The CDR3 spells CASSLEVAATYEQYF. In DNA, the CDR3 is TGTGCCAGCAGCTTAGAAGTGGCAGCGACCTACGAGCAGTACTTC.

This clonotype was seen only a few times. The chain is built from TRBV7-6 and TRBJ1-2; possibly TRBD1 for D (6 bases). Germline-derived CDR1 and CDR2 are SGHVS and FNYEAQ. This CDR3 has 15 amino acids. The V end was cut by 4 bases, the J end by 4 bases, with 16 bases between. The CDR3 DNA follows: TGTGCCAGCAGCTCACTTTCAGAGGGGGGCTATGGCTACACCTTC. It encodes CASSSLSEGGYGYTF.

The count of this clonotype is one. The rearrangement uses TRBV18 and TRBJ2-3, with 10 bases identical to TRBD1. This CDR3 region has 16 residues. Looked up from germline, CDR1 is KGHSH and CDR2 is LQKENI. Germline trimming cut 6 bases from V and 3 bases from J; bases unmatched to any gene: 9. The CDR3 sequence: CASSHPGQGFTDTQYF. The CDR3 coding sequence is TGTGCCAGCTCGCACCCGGGACAGGGGTTTACAGATACGCAGTATTTT.

This chain links TRBV29-1 with TRBJ2-3; 9 bases agree with TRBD1. This CDR3 spans 16 amino acids. Per the germline V gene, CDR1 is SQVTM and CDR2 is ANQGSEA. V shed 7 bases and J 3 bases; nucleotides not matched to a gene: 14. CDR3 sequence: CSATDLGTGLTDTQYF. The CDR3, as DNA: TGCAGCGCGACGGACCTCGGGACAGGGCTGACAGATACGCAGTATTTT.

The chain has TRBV12-3 or TRBV12-4 and TRBJ2-4; TRBD1 matches at 11 bases. Near its end, the DNA agrees better with TRBJ2-5, so the J call may be wrong. The CDR3 spans 15 residues. The CDR3 here is CASSQRTGGLETQYF. For the CDR3, the DNA is TGTGCCAGCAGTCAACGGACAGGGGGCCTGGAGACCCAGTACTTC.

The genes are TRBV6-2 or TRBV6-3 and TRBJ2-5; D gene unclear. V dropped 5 bases and J dropped 5 bases, with 9 bases sitting between them. Germline V lookup: CDR1 MNHEY, CDR2 SVGEGT. The CDR3 runs 12 residues. CDR3 in amino acids: CASSGALETQYF. CDR3 in DNA: TGTGCCAGCAGTGGCGCTTTGGAGACCCAGTACTTC.

This clonotype was seen more than once but under ten times. The rearrangement uses TRBV10-3 and TRBJ2-1; D uncertain. With 4 bases removed from V and 6 bases from J, the gap between germline ends came to 10 bases. This CDR3 is built from 13 residues. Germline loops: CDR1 ENHRY, CDR2 SYGVKD. The CDR3 region is CAISGVSPNEQFF. The CDR3 DNA reads TGTGCCATCAGTGGGGTAAGCCCCAATGAGCAGTTCTTC.

The rearrangement links TRBV24-1 to TRBJ2-7; TRBD1 or TRBD2 may be the D gene (5 bases each). The CDR3 is 12 residues long. Germline CDR1 is KGHDR and CDR2 is SFDVKD. Trimming took 9 bases from V and 5 from J, leaving 13 bases between them. The CDR3, as DNA: TGTGCCACCGGAGCAGGGACCGACGAGCAGTACTTC. Protein product: CATGAGTDEQYF.

CDR3 nucleotides: TGCGCCAGCAGCGCAACCGGGACAGGGGGCGCTTATGGCTACACCTTC. It encodes CASSATGTGGAYGYTF. This chain connects TRBV5-1 to TRBJ1-2; TRBD1 matches 12 bases. Losses at the gene ends were 4 bases for V and 5 bases for J; bases not matched to a gene: 9. There are 16 residues in the CDR3. Germline V lookup: CDR1 SGHRS, CDR2 YFSETQ.

This clonotype was seen many times. V usage is TRBV6-2 or TRBV6-3 and J usage is TRBJ1-2; D ambiguous. V was trimmed by 6 bases and J by 0 bases, leaving 14 bases between them. The germline V gene encodes CDR1 MNHEY and CDR2 SVGEGT. This CDR3 is 15 amino acids long. The DNA of the CDR3 is TGTGCCAGCAGCCAGTCAGGAGTACCTAACTATGGCTACACCTTC. Translating gives CASSQSGVPNYGYTF.

The chain carries TRBV6-2 or TRBV6-3 and TRBJ2-2; no reliable D call. The V end lost 4 bases, the J end lost 8 bases, and 11 bases lay between the germline ends. The CDR3 is 13 residues long. Germline assignment: CDR1 MNHEY and CDR2 SVGEGT. In nucleotides, the CDR3 is TGTGCCAGCAGTTTCCTTTTAGGGGGGGAGCTGTTTTTT. Encoded protein: CASSFLLGGELFF.

In its sample, this clonotype was seen many times. The V and J genes are TRBV6-5 and TRBJ2-1; the D is unclear. The CDR3 extends over 13 amino acids. The germline V gene encodes CDR1 MNHEY and CDR2 SVGAGI. The ends were cut back, 2 bases at V and 0 bases at J, with 2 bases in the middle. DNA of the CDR3: TGTGCCAGCAGTTACAGCTCCTACAATGAGCAGTTCTTC. Encoded protein: CASSYSSYNEQFF.

This chain uses TRBV6-5 with TRBJ2-1; TRBD1 aligns across 7 bases. Germline values: CDR1 MNHEY, CDR2 SVGAGI. V lost 10 bases to trimming and J lost 3 bases; unmatched junction nucleotides: 6. The CDR3 loop spans 13 amino acids. CDR3 residues: CATKGTVYNEQFF. Here the CDR3 DNA reads TGTGCCACTAAGGGGACAGTCTACAATGAGCAGTTCTTC.

This clonotype has just a few counts. This rearrangement joins TRBV10-3 to TRBJ1-4; no reliable D call. The CDR3 loop spans 14 amino acids. Germline values: CDR1 ENHRY, CDR2 SYGVKD. Trimming shortened V by 2 bases and J by 6 bases, and 10 bases separated the two germline ends. Here the CDR3 reads CAISEAGGYEKLFF. The CDR3 bases are TGTGCCATCAGTGAGGCGGGAGGTTATGAAAAACTGTTTTTT.

The chain has TRBV7-2 and TRBJ2-5; no definite D call. Trimming pared 5 bases from V and 1 base from J, leaving 5 bases between. Per the germline V gene, CDR1 is SGHTA and CDR2 is FQGNSA. This CDR3 is 12 amino acids long. CDR3 DNA sequence: TGTGCCAGCAGCGAAACCCAAGAGACCCAGTACTTC. Its translation is CASSETQETQYF.

The chain links TRBV29-1 to TRBJ2-3; no clear D. The CDR3 contains 13 residues. From germline, CDR1 is SQVTM and CDR2 ANQGSEA. CDR3 region: CTCGSPRTDTQYF. CDR3 sequence (DNA): TGCACCTGTGGTTCCCCTCGCACAGATACGCAGTATTTT.

The chain has TRBV7-9 and TRBJ2-3, with D perhaps TRBD1 (5 bases). Trimming removed 6 bases from V and 2 bases from J, with 12 bases in between. This CDR3 region has 14 residues. Germline V CDR1 and CDR2: SEHNR, FQNEAQ (reference sequence). The CDR3 loop is CASSFRQPTDTQYF. CDR3 in DNA: TGTGCCAGCAGTTTCAGACAGCCCACAGATACGCAGTATTTT.

This clonotype was seen a handful of times. The gene calls are TRBV6-5 and TRBJ2-1; 7 positions match TRBD2. CDR3 length: 15 amino acids. V trimming: 7 bases; J trimming: 0 bases; junction bases outside the gene matches: 6. Germline V gene sequence: CDR1 MNHEY, CDR2 SVGAGI. The CDR3 loop reads CASTSAGSSYNEQFF. CDR3 sequence (DNA): TGTGCCAGCACCTCAGCGGGGAGCTCCTACAATGAGCAGTTCTTC.

The chain combines TRBV2 with TRBJ2-5; unclear D gene. Trimming cost V 7 bases and J 3 bases, with 12 bases left between them. The CDR3 consists of 13 residues. Germline V gene lookup returns CDR1 SNHLY and CDR2 FYNNEI. This chain's CDR3 is CASTATGKETQYF. CDR3 DNA sequence: TGTGCCAGCACAGCCACCGGAAAAGAGACCCAGTACTTC.

The chain couples TRBV6-1 to TRBJ2-3; 14 nucleotides align to TRBD2. CDR3 length equals 17 residues. The V gene's germline CDR1 is MNHNS and CDR2 SASEGT. V trimming: 1 base; J trimming: 2 bases; junction bases outside the gene matches: 2. This chain's CDR3 is CASSEGTSGGYTDTQYF. The CDR3 nucleotides are TGTGCCAGCAGTGAAGGGACTAGCGGGGGGTACACAGATACGCAGTATTTT.